This T cell receptor (beta chain) appears in the sequencing data of a study of identical twins. This CDR3 spans 15 amino acids. V was clipped by 3 bases and J by 3 bases; unmatched bases: 2. Per the germline V gene, CDR1 is LGHDT and CDR2 is YNNKEL (reference sequence). Through template switching, a universal primer site was introduced, and the cDNA contained unique molecular identifiers. TCRdb re-called the 5' RACE reads through MiXCR, storing one row per CDR3 protein. This sample has 650,000 to 750,000 distinct CDR3 sequences, with approximately 22% found just once. These data also featured in a second study, about T cells expressing NK-cell markers. That publication notes: Among eight sequenced donors, seven carried HCMV seropositivity while one was seronegative. In roughly six donors, dominant CD3+CD56+NKG2C+ clonotypes ranked among the top 10 CD8+ clonotypes. The leading position in the CD3+CD56-NKG2C+ fraction of a handful of donors also went to these clonotypes.

Sequenced input: PBMCs. This sequence joins TRBV3-1 and TRBJ2-2; TRBD1 agrees at 9 bases. This clonotype was sampled from a woman aged 18 to 35 in good health. This CDR3 reads CASSHGDRDTGELFF. The CDR3 nucleotides read TGTGCCAGCAGCCACGGGGACAGGGACACCGGGGAGCTGTTTTTT. The full variable domain, rest sourced from reference TRBV3-1 and TRBJ2-2, is DTAVSQTPKYLVTQMGNDKSIKCEQNLGHDTMYWYKQDSKKFLKIMFSYNNKELIINETVPNRFSPKSPDKAHLNLHINSLELGDSAVYFCASSHGDRDTGELFFGEGSRLTVL.